The present entry profiles one T cell receptor beta chain with its context. Its specificity is not known. Produced via immunoSEQ multiplex PCR; TCRdb's table is partial and in-frame only. The sample has approximately 140,000 clones, nearly 90% seen once; the top ten hold 5.1%. This entry is derived from a study of T cell responses to AZD1222 COVID-19 vaccine. At the level of the study: Pooling covered second doses at about 4 or about 12 weeks. General study results and limits: Unmutated regions of variants are reportedly targeted by nearly half of spike-specific TCRs.

This TCR was recovered from an adult in good health. Sequenced material: peripheral blood, taken on day 0 of AZD1222 vaccination.

The CDR3: CASSPPIGLAGVNTGELFF. The CDR3 region has the DNA TGTGCCAGCTCACCACCGATTGGACTAGCGGGAGTCAACACCGGGGAGCTGTTTTTT. V is TRBV18 and J is TRBJ2-2; 13 nucleotides line up with TRBD2. CDR1 is KGHSH, CDR2 LQKENI, per germline. There are 19 residues in the CDR3. Trimming removed 0 bases from V and 2 bases from J; junction bases left unmatched: 6.